The entry below describes one TCR beta chain. The V gene end was trimmed by 5 bases and the J gene end by 2 bases; junction bases not matched to a gene: 6. The V gene's germline CDR1 is PRHDT and CDR2 FYEKMQ (reference sequence). The CDR3 loop spans 15 amino acids. This sample is part of a study of shared clonotypes between healthy human individuals. Study information: The donors, two women and three men, were aged 18 to 49.

Bulk PBMC genomic DNA spanned ten immunoSEQ deep plates. As processed by the authors: Because ImmunoSEQ provided only junction sequences with no quality scores, the filtering differed. This table comes from immunoSEQ multiplex PCR, and its TCRdb copy is limited to in-frame clones, with some not included. D and trimming were read from the DNA, whereas the V and J calls and clone size are those reported in that table. The sample contains some 470,000 clones, 75% to 85% of which appear only once. The chain carries TRBV13 and TRBJ1-3; 7 bases agree with TRBD1. Specimen: PBMCs. This TCR derives from a middle-aged woman in good health. Some clones in this sample may be carry-over from other donors' samples. The CDR3, as DNA: TGTGCCAGCAGCCGAGGGGGCTTAGCTGGAAACACCATATATTTT. Translated, it gives CASSRGGLAGNTIYF.